Following are 28 T cell receptor beta chains from one sample sequenced in a study of T cells in Graves' hyperthyroidism and ophthalmopathy. The CDR3 regions of TCR beta were amplified from RNA transcripts. The HTBI primer set served for first-round RT-PCR of the TCR CDR3. From the multiplex PCR reads, TCRdb called clonotypes with MiXCR, one entry per CDR3 protein. The data hold about 380,000 distinct CDR3 sequences, with 14% observed a single time. The sample taken for sequencing was blood. The source is a woman aged 25 to 45 with Graves' ophthalmopathy.

J is TRBJ2-2 and V is TRBV2; 8 positions match TRBD2. Germline V lookup: CDR1 SNHLY, CDR2 FYNNEI. J was trimmed by 2 bases and V by 4 bases; bases with no gene match: 9. The CDR3 sequence is 17 residues long. The CDR3: CASSARRGGGNTGELFF. In nucleotides, the CDR3 is TGTGCCAGCAGTGCTAGACGGGGGGGGGGCAACACCGGGGAGCTGTTTTTT.

Comment on this clonotype: A much larger clone lies a single base off, so this may be a read error. The V gene is TRBV7-9, the J gene TRBJ2-1; 11 bases line up with TRBD2. CDR1 and CDR2 (germline): SEHNR, FQNEAQ (reference sequence). The CDR3 spans 15 residues. Unmatched junction bases numbered 6, after V lost 5 bases and J lost 6 bases. CDR3: CASSPIAGGCNEQFF. The CDR3 coding sequence is TGTGCCAGCAGCCCGATAGCGGGGGGGTGCAATGAGCAGTTCTTC.

In this sample, this clonotype turned up many times. The gene calls are TRBV6-1 and TRBJ1-1, with D possibly TRBD1 on 5 matching bases. V lost 2 bases and J 1 base, leaving 11 bases between the germline ends. The germline V gene encodes CDR1 MNHNS and CDR2 SASEGT. This CDR3 has 15 residues. The CDR3 nucleotides are TGTGCCAGCAGTGAAACTTCCGGGGGGAACACTGAAGCTTTCTTT. As protein: CASSETSGGNTEAFF.

The sample holds many counts of this clonotype. This chain connects TRBV5-6 to TRBJ2-7; D is unresolved. Trimming removed 2 bases from V and 5 bases from J, with 11 bases in between. Germline assignment: CDR1 SGHDT and CDR2 YYEEEE. The CDR3 consists of 13 residues. In nucleotides, the CDR3 is TGTGCCAGCAGCTTATATCATGAGAACGAGCAGTACTTC. Protein: CASSLYHENEQYF.

DNA of the CDR3: TGCGCCAGCAGGGAGCGGGGGGCGCGATCCTACGAGCAGTACTTC. This sequence encodes CASRERGARSYEQYF. The chain combines TRBV10-2 with TRBJ2-7; TRBD2 matches 9 bases. The CDR3 runs 15 residues. After removal of 6 bases from V and 1 base from J, the junction contained 7 bases not matched to a gene. Per germline, CDR1 WSHSY and CDR2 SAAADI.

This clonotype has ten or more counts. The chain has TRBV18 and TRBJ2-5; TRBD1 matches 9 bases. Looked up from germline, CDR1 is KGHSH and CDR2 is LQKENI. The CDR3 extends over 15 amino acids. V lost 3 bases and J lost 5; bases outside the gene matches: 7. The CDR3 sequence is CASSPYRGREETQYF. DNA of the CDR3: TGTGCCAGCTCACCCTACAGGGGGCGCGAGGAGACCCAGTACTTC. The whole variable domain, remainder taken from reference TRBV18 and TRBJ2-5, is NAGVMQNPRHLVRRRGQEARLRCSPMKGHSHVYWYRQLPEEGLKFMVYLQKENIIDESGMPKERFSAEFPKEGPSILRIQQVVRGDSAAYFCASSPYRGREETQYFGPGTRLLVL.

The chain is built from TRBV5-1 and TRBJ2-1, with 7 positions matching TRBD2. Germline trimming cut 3 bases from V and 15 bases from J; bases unmatched to any gene: 12. CDR1 is SGHRS and CDR2 is YFSETQ in the germline V gene. CDR3 length equals 13 residues. CDR3 sequence reads: CASSSPLRGVMFF. The CDR3, as DNA: TGCGCCAGCAGCTCCCCCCTTCGGGGGGTGATGTTCTTC. The whole variable domain, filled in from reference TRBV5-1 and TRBJ2-1, reads KAGVTQTPRYLIKTRGQQVTLSCSPISGHRSVSWYQQTPGQGLQFLFEYFSETQRNKGNFPGRFSGRQFSNSRSEMNVSTLELGDSALYLCASSSPLRGVMFFGPGTRLTVL.

This clonotype was seen many times. This chain connects TRBV7-9 to TRBJ2-7, with 10 bases that match TRBD1. The CDR3 contains 14 residues. Germline assignment: CDR1 SEHNR and CDR2 FQNEAQ (reference sequence). V trimming: 4 bases; J trimming: 7 bases; junction bases outside the gene matches: 7. CDR3 residues: CASSSRDRGEEQYF. CDR3 DNA: TGTGCCAGCAGCTCCCGGGACAGGGGTGAAGAGCAGTACTTC.

DNA for the CDR3: TGTGCCAGCAGTGTACAGGGTACGGACGAGCAGTACTTC. This codes for CASSVQGTDEQYF. The chain uses TRBV6-1 and TRBJ2-7, with D perhaps TRBD1 (6 bases). This CDR3 is built from 13 residues. Germline assignment: CDR1 MNHNS and CDR2 SASEGT. V was pared by 4 bases and J by 5 bases, with 12 bases between.

The chain has TRBV10-2 and TRBJ1-6; D is uncertain. The CDR3 is 15 residues long. CDR1 is WSHSY, CDR2 SAAADI, per germline. Trimming took off 2 bases at V and 7 bases at J, with 12 bases between the two ends. CDR3: CASSETPTRNSPLHF. CDR3 sequence (DNA): TGCGCCAGCAGTGAGACACCGACTAGAAATTCACCCCTCCACTTT.

This clonotype was recorded many times. CDR3 sequence (DNA): TGTGCCAGCAGCGCGGACTGGGAGGCCGGGGAGCTGTTTTTT. Translation: CASSADWEAGELFF. The chain combines TRBV7-2 with TRBJ2-2; D may be TRBD2 (6 bases). Germline CDR1 is SGHTA and CDR2 is FQGNSA. V was trimmed by 5 bases and J by 6 bases, leaving 13 bases between them. This CDR3 has 14 amino acids.

This clonotype was detected ten times or more. The chain employs TRBV20-1 and TRBJ2-3; D may correspond to TRBD1 or TRBD2 (5 bases each). Trimming stripped 1 base from V and 0 bases from J, with 11 bases between. The germline gives CDR1 DFQATT, CDR2 SNEGSKA (reference sequence). The CDR3 runs 15 residues. The CDR3 loop is CSARAPGQSTDTQYF. CDR3 coding DNA: TGCAGTGCTAGAGCGCCGGGGCAGAGCACAGATACGCAGTATTTT.

This clonotype came up a few times. CDR3 nucleotide sequence: TGTGCCAGCAGCGTTCAGGGGAGTAAAGCTTTCTTT. Protein: CASSVQGSKAFF. The chain recombines TRBV5-8 with TRBJ1-1, with D perhaps TRBD1 (6 bases). Trimming left V 4 bases short and J 9 bases short, with 13 bases between. The CDR3 covers 12 residues. Germline-derived CDR1 and CDR2 are SGHTS and YDEGEE. Combining the CDR3 with reference TRBV5-8 and TRBJ1-1 gives the whole variable domain EAGVTQSPTHLIKTRGQQATLRCSPISGHTSVYWYQQALGLGLQFLLWYDEGEERNRGNFPPRFSGRQFPNYSSELNVNALELEDSALYLCASSVQGSKAFFGQGTRLTVV.

At least ten counts were recorded for this clonotype. This sequence joins TRBV28 and TRBJ2-7, with D maybe TRBD2 (5 bases). V dropped 4 bases and J dropped 3 bases, with 10 bases sitting between them. Germline CDR1 MDHEN, CDR2 SYDVKM. CDR3 size: 13 residues. CDR3 sequence (DNA): TGTGCCAGCAGTTCTGGACTGATCTACGAGCAGTACTTC. Its translation: CASSSGLIYEQYF. The full variable domain, in which reference TRBV28 and TRBJ2-7 provide the parts outside the CDR3, is DVKVTQSSRYLVKRTGEKVFLECVQDMDHENMFWYRQDPGLGLRLIYFSYDVKMKEKGDIPEGYSVSREKKERFSLILESASTNQTSMYLCASSSGLIYEQYFGPGTRLTVT.

This clonotype was counted many times. The J gene is TRBJ1-5, the V gene TRBV2; TRBD1 is a possible D gene (5 bases). The CDR3 spans 14 residues. With 8 bases removed from V and 0 bases from J, the gap between germline ends came to 11 bases. CDR1 is SNHLY, CDR2 FYNNEI, per germline. CDR3 nucleotide sequence: TGTGCCAGCCCTCGGGGCATTAGCAATCAGCCCCAGCATTTT. It is translated as CASPRGISNQPQHF.

This clonotype has at least ten counts. The genes are TRBV20-1 and TRBJ1-1; no clear D gene. With 0 bases removed from V and 1 base from J, the gap between germline ends came to 9 bases. The CDR3 spans 14 residues. The germline V gene encodes CDR1 DFQATT and CDR2 SNEGSKA (reference sequence). CDR3 loop: CSARDPVKNTEAFF. The CDR3 nucleotides are TGCAGTGCTAGAGATCCCGTAAAGAACACTGAAGCTTTCTTT.

This clonotype was found many times. This chain connects TRBV5-1 to TRBJ1-1; a weak D match, TRBD1 (6 bases). Germline values: CDR1 SGHRS, CDR2 YFSETQ. Trimming pared 2 bases from V and 6 bases from J, leaving 14 bases between. The CDR3 is made up of 14 amino acids. CDR3 nucleotide sequence: TGCGCCAGCAGCTTTTTACAGGGTGAGGCTGAAGCTTTCTTT. Protein product: CASSFLQGEAEAFF.

This clonotype showed up many times. The CDR3 nucleotides are TGCGCCAGCAGCTCCCTCGGGGCGAGCACAGATACGCAGTATTTT. Encoded protein: CASSSLGASTDTQYF. The rearrangement joins TRBV5-1 to TRBJ2-3; tentatively, D is TRBD1 or TRBD2 (5 bases each). This CDR3 comprises 15 residues. Between the trimmed V and J ends, which lost 3 bases and 0 bases, there was a span of 11 bases. Germline CDR1 and CDR2: SGHRS and YFSETQ. The full variable domain, rest sourced from reference TRBV5-1 and TRBJ2-3, is KAGVTQTPRYLIKTRGQQVTLSCSPISGHRSVSWYQQTPGQGLQFLFEYFSETQRNKGNFPGRFSGRQFSNSRSEMNVSTLELGDSALYLCASSSLGASTDTQYFGPGTRLTVL.

This clonotype was counted at least ten times. This rearrangement joins TRBV11-2 to TRBJ1-1; D gene unclear. The V end lost 5 bases, the J end lost 11 bases, and 18 bases lay between the germline ends. The CDR3 runs 13 residues. Germline loops: CDR1 SGHAT, CDR2 FQNNGV. In DNA, the CDR3 is TGTGCCAGCAGCGGACCTGACACCATGTGGGCTTTCTTT. Translated: CASSGPDTMWAFF.

This clonotype was recorded many times. The rearrangement links TRBV3-1 to TRBJ2-1; 13 bases line up with TRBD2. Unmatched junction bases numbered 2, after V lost 4 bases and J lost 5 bases. The germline V gene has CDR1 LGHDT and CDR2 YNNKEL (reference sequence). The CDR3 totals 15 residues. CDR3 protein: CASSPGLAGDNEQFF. The CDR3 DNA sequence: TGTGCCAGCAGCCCCGGACTAGCGGGGGACAATGAGCAGTTCTTC.

This clonotype has at least ten counts. The V gene is TRBV20-1, the J gene TRBJ2-1; D gene uncertain. This CDR3 has 13 amino acids. Germline V gene data show CDR1 as DFQATT and CDR2 as SNEGSKA (reference sequence). Trimming took 6 bases from V and 4 from J, leaving 13 bases between them. The CDR3, as DNA: TGCAGTGCCCATATTGGGCCATACAATGAGCAGTTCTTC. It encodes CSAHIGPYNEQFF.

This clonotype occurred a few times. The chain uses TRBV7-9 and TRBJ2-7; 11 bases fit TRBD2. Germline assignment: CDR1 SEHNR and CDR2 FQNEAQ (reference sequence). The CDR3 consists of 16 residues. The CDR3 DNA sequence: TGTGCGGTAATTCGGACTAGCGGGCTAGGGGGGTACGAGCAGTACTTC. Translation: CAVIRTSGLGGYEQYF.

Many counts were recorded for this clonotype. V usage is TRBV28 and J usage is TRBJ2-7; a possible D gene is TRBD1 (6 bases). The V and J ends lost 4 bases and 5 bases respectively, with 27 bases between them. The CDR3 covers 18 residues. Germline V gives CDR1 MDHEN, CDR2 SYDVKM. In DNA, the CDR3 is TGTGCCAGCAGTTCCGTCACGGTCTATTGGCAGGGGATCCACGAGCAGTACTTC. Its translation: CASSSVTVYWQGIHEQYF.

This clonotype was seen a handful of times. The chain carries TRBV29-1 and TRBJ1-1, with D possibly being TRBD1 (5 bases). The V and J ends lost 7 bases and 6 bases respectively, with 15 bases between them. CDR3 length: 12 amino acids. The germline gives CDR1 SQVTM, CDR2 ANQGSEA. In DNA form, the CDR3 reads TGCAGCGCCGGACGGGGGGGAGCTGAAGCTTTCTTT. The encoded protein is CSAGRGGAEAFF. Together with reference TRBV29-1 and TRBJ1-1, the CDR3 gives the full variable domain: SAVISQKPSRDICQRGTSLTIQCQVDSQVTMMFWYRQQPGQSLTLIATANQGSEATYESGFVIDKFPISRPNLTFSTLTVSNMSPEDSSIYLCSAGRGGAEAFFGQGTRLTVV.

In this sample, this clonotype turned up many times. The V gene is TRBV6-1, the J gene TRBJ2-5; D is unresolved. The V end was cut by 3 bases, the J end by 2 bases, with 10 bases between. The germline CDR1 and CDR2 sequences are MNHNS and SASEGT. This CDR3 spans 14 amino acids. CDR3 sequence: CASSDFRPQETQYF. CDR3 nucleotide sequence: TGTGCCAGCAGTGATTTCAGACCTCAAGAGACCCAGTACTTC.

This clonotype was seen only a few times. This chain links TRBV6-1 with TRBJ2-3; unclear D gene. Germline V gives CDR1 MNHNS, CDR2 SASEGT. Trimming took 3 bases from V and 4 from J, leaving 8 bases between them. CDR3 length equals 13 residues. The CDR3 DNA reads as TGTGCCAGCAGTGAGAGGATAGCAGATACGCAGTATTTT. Amino acid sequence: CASSERIADTQYF.

This clonotype was seen at least ten times. The chain has TRBV2 and TRBJ2-6; a possible D gene is TRBD1 (5 bases). V was shortened by 4 bases and J by 3 bases, with 13 bases between the two germline ends. The CDR3 is 16 residues long. CDR1 SNHLY and CDR2 FYNNEI come from the germline V gene. The CDR3 nucleotides read TGTGCCAGCAGTGTGGGTGGGGCTAGTGGGGCCAACGTCCTGACTTTC. Translated: CASSVGGASGANVLTF.

This clonotype has ten or more counts. V and J are TRBV5-1 and TRBJ2-2; no definite D call. Germline V gives CDR1 SGHRS, CDR2 YFSETQ. The CDR3 totals 14 residues. Trimming took off 4 bases at V and 1 base at J, with 8 bases between the two ends. CDR3 in DNA: TGCGCCAGCAGCCTAACAGAGAACACCGGGGAGCTGTTTTTT. It codes for CASSLTENTGELFF.